The 10 T cell receptor beta chains in this list originate from one sample, sequenced in a study of blood T cell repertoires in COVID-19. Assay: immunoSEQ multiplex PCR; the TCRdb copy retains only in-frame clones and omits some. The sample consists of 110,000 to 150,000 clones, over 65% of them appearing once. Specimen: PBMCs or T cells enriched from blood (not recorded which). These receptors were collected from a woman between 45 and 65 years old who had recovered from COVID-19.

This chain links TRBV4-1 with TRBJ1-2; TRBD1 might be the D (5 bases). Germline V CDR1 and CDR2: MGHRA, YSYEKL. V was pared by 4 bases and J by 6 bases, with 18 bases between. CDR3 length: 15 amino acids. The CDR3 DNA sequence: TGCGCCAGCAGCCCATCAACCGCAGGGAGGGATGGCTACACCTTC. It specifies CASSPSTAGRDGYTF.

The chain carries TRBV28 and TRBJ2-3, with 7 positions matching TRBD1. Germline CDR1 MDHEN, CDR2 SYDVKM. This CDR3 has 15 amino acids. V shed 4 bases and J 2 bases; nucleotides not matched to a gene: 6. In DNA form, the CDR3 reads TGTGCCAGCAGTTCCTACAGGGGTGACACAGATACGCAGTATTTT. Its translation is CASSSYRGDTDTQYF.

The CDR3 protein is CASSAPTGYTEAFF. CDR3 DNA: TGTGCCAGCAGCGCTCCAACAGGGTACACTGAAGCTTTCTTT. The chain employs TRBV5-6 and TRBJ1-1; D may be TRBD1 (6 bases). The CDR3 covers 14 residues. V lost 4 bases to trimming and J lost 3 bases, with 13 bases between them. CDR1 and CDR2 from the germline V gene are SGHDT and YYEEEE. Full variable domain (rest looked up from reference TRBV5-6 and TRBJ1-1): DAGVTQSPTHLIKTRGQQVTLRCSPKSGHDTVSWYQQALGQGPQFIFQYYEEEERQRGNFPDRFSGHQFPNYSSELNVNALLLGDSALYLCASSAPTGYTEAFFGQGTRLTVV.

The chain recombines TRBV5-5 with TRBJ1-1, with TRBD1 identical over 7 bases. The CDR3 loop spans 14 amino acids. V lost 5 bases, J lost 0 bases, and 4 bases stayed unmatched. Germline CDR1 SGHKS, CDR2 YYEKEE (reference sequence). In nucleotides, the CDR3 is TGTGCCAGCAGGTTGACAGGGATGAACACTGAAGCTTTCTTT. Translation gives CASRLTGMNTEAFF.

The rearrangement uses TRBV30 and TRBJ1-2; the match to TRBD1 covers 7 bases. The length of the CDR3 is 13 residues. The trim removed 2 bases at V and 4 bases at J, leaving 4 bases unmatched. Germline CDR1 GTSNPN, CDR2 SVGIG (reference sequence). This chain's CDR3 is CAWSPDRPYGYTF. For the CDR3, the DNA is TGTGCCTGGAGTCCGGACAGGCCCTATGGCTACACCTTC.

The J gene is TRBJ2-7, the V gene TRBV7-2; D might be TRBD1 (6 bases). The V end was cut by 3 bases, the J end by 6 bases, with 12 bases between. This CDR3 is built from 13 residues. Germline V gene lookup returns CDR1 SGHTA and CDR2 FQGNSA. The DNA of the CDR3 is TGTGCCAGCAGCTTTGCTGGGGGCGGCGAGCAGTACTTC. Residues: CASSFAGGGEQYF.

The chain couples TRBV15 to TRBJ1-6; 7 nucleotides agree with TRBD1. V lost 4 bases and J lost 8; bases outside the gene matches: 2. The germline V gene encodes CDR1 LNHNV and CDR2 YYDKDF (reference sequence). This CDR3 region has 13 residues. CDR3 bases: TGTGCCACCAGCACCCAGGGGGATTCACCCCTCCACTTT. Residues: CATSTQGDSPLHF. The whole variable domain, filled in from reference TRBV15 and TRBJ1-6, reads DAMVIQNPRYQVTQFGKPVTLSCSQTLNHNVMYWYQQKSSQAPKLLFHYYDKDFNNEADTPDNFQSRRPNTSFCFLDIRSPGLGDTAMYLCATSTQGDSPLHFGNGTRLTVT.

CDR3 coding DNA: TGTGCCAGCAGTTCGGCAGGGGGCCGAGTCAATGAGCAGTTCTTC. Translation gives CASSSAGGRVNEQFF. The rearrangement joins TRBV6-6 to TRBJ2-1, with TRBD1 matching 8 bases. With V trimmed by 4 bases and J by 6 bases, 8 bases remained unmatched. CDR3 size: 15 residues. Germline V gene sequence: CDR1 MNHNY, CDR2 SVGAGI (reference sequence).

This chain joins TRBV7-9 and TRBJ2-7, with 12 bases fitting TRBD2. The CDR3 length is 14 residues. CDR1 and CDR2 (germline): SEHNR, FQNEAQ (reference sequence). V lost 5 bases to trimming and J lost 2 bases; unmatched junction nucleotides: 1. CDR3 protein: CASSPSGGAYEQYV. In nucleotides, the CDR3 is TGTGCCAGCAGCCCTAGCGGGGGGGCCTACGAGCAGTACGTC.

The gene calls are TRBV3-1 (or the pseudogene TRBV3-2) and TRBJ2-7, with no clear D. Germline V gene data show CDR1 as LGHDT and CDR2 as YNNKEL (reference sequence). The CDR3 is 11 amino acids. Between the trimmed V and J ends, which lost 0 bases and 6 bases, there was a span of 3 bases. Here the CDR3 reads CASSQDREQYF. DNA of the CDR3: TGTGCCAGCAGCCAAGATCGCGAGCAGTACTTC.